One and the same sample provided the 10 T cell receptor beta chains below, sequenced in a study of blood T cell repertoires in COVID-19. The method was immunoSEQ multiplex PCR; TCRdb's version includes in-frame clones alone and lacks a portion of them. The sample contains tens of thousands of clones, 85% of which appear only once. Specimen: peripheral blood. These receptors originate from a human donor in a cohort sampled during active COVID-19.

The genes are TRBV27 and TRBJ2-7, with 9 bases that match TRBD1. Trimming removed 4 bases from V and 4 bases from J; junction bases left unmatched: 8. Germline V gene lookup returns CDR1 MNHEY and CDR2 SMNVEV (reference sequence). CDR3 size: 15 residues. CDR3 nucleotide sequence: TGTGCCAGCAGTTCCCCCGGACAGGGGATATACGAGCAGTACTTC. Its protein is CASSSPGQGIYEQYF.

This clone was observed a few times. Written as DNA, the CDR3 is TGTGCCATCAGTCCCCGGGACAGGGGGCTGTGGGAGACCCAGTACTTC. Protein: CAISPRDRGLWETQYF. The J gene is TRBJ2-5, the V gene TRBV10-3, with 12 bases identical to TRBD1. CDR3 length: 16 residues. V was pared by 5 bases and J by 5 bases, with 9 bases of the junction left unmatched. CDR1 is ENHRY and CDR2 is SYGVKD in the germline V gene.

This chain connects TRBV5-1 to TRBJ2-5; 7 bases fit TRBD1. J lost 2 bases, V lost 5 bases, and 9 bases had no gene match. From germline, CDR1 is SGHRS and CDR2 YFSETQ. This CDR3 region has 15 residues. The CDR3 spells CASSLVDREQETQYF. For the CDR3, the DNA is TGCGCCAGCAGTTTAGTCGACAGGGAACAAGAGACCCAGTACTTC. The complete variable domain, with remaining parts taken from reference TRBV5-1 and TRBJ2-5, reads KAGVTQTPRYLIKTRGQQVTLSCSPISGHRSVSWYQQTPGQGLQFLFEYFSETQRNKGNFPGRFSGRQFSNSRSEMNVSTLELGDSALYLCASSLVDREQETQYFGPGTRLLVL.

This clone was recorded a few times. DNA of the CDR3: TGCGCCAGCAGCTTGGGAGCTATCGGGACAGGGGGCGACTACGAGCAGTACTTC. Translated, it gives CASSLGAIGTGGDYEQYF. The chain uses TRBV5-1 and TRBJ2-7, with TRBD1 matching over 12 bases. Germline-derived CDR1 and CDR2 are SGHRS and YFSETQ. The ends lost 0 bases at V and 3 bases at J; junction bases unmatched: 10. The CDR3 contains 18 residues.

This clone was recorded once. The chain recombines TRBV6-1 with TRBJ1-1; D unresolved. The CDR3 has 15 residues. Per germline, CDR1 MNHNS and CDR2 SASEGT. Trimming pared 1 base from V and 6 bases from J, leaving 15 bases between. This chain's CDR3 is CASSEGPGRVAEAFF. Here the CDR3 DNA reads TGTGCCAGCAGTGAAGGGCCGGGGAGGGTCGCTGAAGCTTTCTTT.

The gene calls are TRBV27 and TRBJ2-2; the D gene is possibly TRBD2 (5 bases). The germline V gene has CDR1 MNHEY and CDR2 SMNVEV (reference sequence). The CDR3 has 11 amino acids. The ends were cut back, 7 bases at V and 7 bases at J, with 7 bases in the middle. The CDR3 region is CASIGNGELFF. DNA for the CDR3: TGTGCCAGCATCGGGAACGGGGAGCTGTTTTTT.

The chain uses TRBV29-1 and TRBJ2-7, with TRBD1 matching over 10 bases. Unmatched junction bases numbered 20, after V lost 6 bases and J lost 6 bases. The length of the CDR3 is 17 residues. Germline lookup yields CDR1 SQVTM and CDR2 ANQGSEA. The CDR3 spells CSVNFPGQGSSLGEQYF. DNA of the CDR3: TGCAGCGTGAATTTCCCGGGACAGGGGAGTTCCCTAGGCGAGCAGTACTTC.

V usage is TRBV3-1 (or the pseudogene TRBV3-2) and J usage is TRBJ2-5; TRBD1 aligns across 8 bases. Germline CDR1 LGHDT, CDR2 YNNKEL (reference sequence). The length of the CDR3 is 16 residues. V lost 4 bases and J lost 4; bases outside the gene matches: 11. The CDR3 region has the DNA TGTGCCAGCAGCCCCTTTGGGACAGGAATTGTAGAGACCCAGTACTTC. It encodes CASSPFGTGIVETQYF.

The chain couples TRBV27 to TRBJ1-4, with TRBD1 matching 10 bases. With 6 bases clipped from V and 7 bases from J, the junction kept 5 bases outside the gene matches. CDR1 and CDR2 from the germline V gene are MNHEY and SMNVEV (reference sequence). This CDR3 contains 14 residues. The CDR3, as DNA: TGTGCCAGCAGCAGACAGGGGGCGGGTGAAAAACTGTTTTTT. Amino acid sequence: CASSRQGAGEKLFF. Variable domain in full (rest from reference TRBV27 and TRBJ1-4): EAQVTQNPRYLITVTGKKLTVTCSQNMNHEYMSWYRQDPGLGLRQIYYSMNVEVTDKGDVPEGYKVSRKEKRNFPLILESPSPNQTSLYFCASSRQGAGEKLFFGSGTQLSVL.

V is TRBV2 and J is TRBJ1-5, with 8 bases lining up with TRBD1. Germline trimming cut 5 bases from V and 2 bases from J; bases unmatched to any gene: 11. This CDR3 is 17 amino acids long. Per germline, CDR1 SNHLY and CDR2 FYNNEI. The CDR3 nucleotides read TGTGCCAGCAGTACCGGGACAGGATCACGTGGCAATCAGCCCCAGCATTTT. Encoded protein: CASSTGTGSRGNQPQHF.